Listed below are T cell receptor beta chains from one sample, sequenced in a study of blood T cell repertoires in COVID-19. The method was immunoSEQ multiplex PCR; TCRdb's version includes in-frame clones alone and lacks a portion of them. The sample has roughly 100,000 clones, roughly four fifths seen once; the top ten hold approximately 3.5%. Material: peripheral blood. The receptors were gathered from an elderly woman with active or convalescent COVID-19. Each CDR3 is given with its conserved first and last residue. D genes are given only for firm matches. A row's size may be missing; if present it is once, few, many or a size class.

>12|TRBV29-1|NA|NA|TRBJ2-3
TGCAGCGTTGCGGGGGACACAGATACGCAGTATTTT
CSVAGDTDTQYF
>16|TRBV4-1|NA|NA|TRBJ2-3
TGCGCCAGCAGCCAAAAAGGGGGGGCGGGCACAGATACGCAGTATTTT
CASSQKGGAGTDTQYF
>14|TRBV19|NA|TRBD2|TRBJ2-3
TGTGCCAGTAGCCTGACGGGAGGGCGGGATACGCAGTATTTT
CASSLTGGRDTQYF
>15|TRBV3-1/TRBV3-2|NA|NA|TRBJ1-1
TGTGCCAGCAGCCAACCGGGCTACGGACATGCTGAAGCTTTCTTT
CASSQPGYGHAEAFF
>17|TRBV30|once|TRBD2|TRBJ2-7
TGTGCCTGGAGCAAAACTCTGCTAGCGGGGGTGTTATACGAGCAGTACTTC
CAWSKTLLAGVLYEQYF
>15|TRBV6-1|NA|NA|TRBJ1-5
TGTGCCAGCAGTGATAGGACATGGGGTGATCAGCCCCAGCATTTT
CASSDRTWGDQPQHF
>16|TRBV5-6|once|NA|TRBJ1-5
TGTGCCAGCAGTTTGAGGGGGACAAATGGCAATCAGCCCCAGCATTTT
CASSLRGTNGNQPQHF
>14|TRBV5-1|NA|TRBD1|TRBJ2-2
TGCGCCAGCAGCCCCGGACAGGGAACCGGGGAGCTGTTTTTT
CASSPGQGTGELFF
>13|TRBV28|NA|NA|TRBJ1-2
TGTGCCACGATTAGGGGGGGCCTTTATGGCTACACCTTC
CATIRGGLYGYTF
>15|TRBV5-1|NA|TRBD1|TRBJ2-7
TGCGCCAGCAGCCCTGGACAGGGCGCCTTCTACGAGCAGTACTTC
CASSPGQGAFYEQYF
>12|TRBV19|few|NA|TRBJ1-1
TGTGCCAGTAGTATCGACACACAGGTCGCTTTCTTT
CASSIDTQVAFF
>17|TRBV19|few|NA|TRBJ1-5
TGTGCCAGTAGTCGATTAAATCAGGGAAATAGCAATCAGCCCCAGCATTTT
CASSRLNQGNSNQPQHF
>14|TRBV7-2|NA|NA|TRBJ2-1
TGTGCCAGCCGACCCGGACTCTCCTACAATGAGCAGTTCTTC
CASRPGLSYNEQFF
>14|TRBV19|NA|TRBD2|TRBJ2-5
TGTGCCAGTAGGGACACCGGGCGGGGGGAGACCCAGTACTTC
CASRDTGRGETQYF
>14|TRBV6-5|few|TRBD1|TRBJ1-1
TGTGCCAGCAGGACGGACAGGGTGAACACTGAAGCTTTCTTT
CASRTDRVNTEAFF
>12|TRBV30|NA|TRBD1|TRBJ1-5
TGTGCCTCGGGAAGTACAGGGGAGCCCCAGCATTTT
CASGSTGEPQHF
>12|TRBV7-9|NA|NA|TRBJ2-3
TGTGCCAGCAGCTTCGTAGCGGATACGCAGTATTTT
CASSFVADTQYF
>17|TRBV5-6|NA|NA|TRBJ2-1
TGTGCCAGCAGCTTAGTAAGGGACTCGAGCTCCTACAATGAGCAGTTCTTC
CASSLVRDSSSYNEQFF
>15|TRBV6-5|NA|TRBD1|TRBJ1-1
TGTGCCAGCAGTCCCTGGGGGGACAGGGGGATTGAAGCTTTCTTT
CASSPWGDRGIEAFF
>20|TRBV24-1|NA|NA|TRBJ2-3
TGTGCCACCAGTGATTTGCTCTTTGTTCCTTCTAGGGGTTTGACAGATACGCAGTATTTT
CATSDLLFVPSRGLTDTQYF
>14|TRBV2|NA|TRBD1|TRBJ1-5
TGTGCCAGCACCGGGACAGGGGGCGGTCAGCCCCAGCATTTT
CASTGTGGGQPQHF
>15|TRBV6-5|NA|NA|TRBJ2-7
TGTGCCAGCAGTCGCACCGGGGTGGGCTCCTACGAGCAGTACTTC
CASSRTGVGSYEQYF
>15|TRBV11-1|NA|NA|TRBJ2-3
TGTGCCAGCAGCCTACAGGGCCGGGGCACAGATACGCAGTATTTT
CASSLQGRGTDTQYF
>16|TRBV7-6|NA|NA|TRBJ2-4
TGTGCCAGCAGCTTACGGGGGGCGTCAGCCAAAAACATTCAGTACTTC
CASSLRGASAKNIQYF
>14|TRBV6-6|NA|TRBD1|TRBJ1-5
TGTGCCAGCAGTGAGGGACAGGGTGGACAGCCCCAGCATTTT
CASSEGQGGQPQHF
>13|TRBV6-4|NA|NA|TRBJ2-3
TGTGCCAGCAGTGCACAGGGCACAGATACGCAGTATTTT
CASSAQGTDTQYF
>14|TRBV28|NA|TRBD1|TRBJ1-6
TGTGCCACCTTTCGACAGGGGGCAGGTTCACCCCTCCACTTT
CATFRQGAGSPLHF
>15|TRBV6-5|NA|NA|TRBJ1-1
TGTGCCAGCAGTTCGTTTCTCGGGGGAAACACTGAAGCTTTCTTT
CASSSFLGGNTEAFF
>15|TRBV5-1|NA|NA|TRBJ1-4
TGCGCCAGCAGCTTGGGACCAGGGGAGGGGGAAAAACTGTTTTTT
CASSLGPGEGEKLFF
>15|TRBV28|once|TRBD1|TRBJ1-1
TGTGCCAGCAGTTTTAACAGGGGGACCCTCACTGAAGCTTTCTTT
CASSFNRGTLTEAFF
>15|TRBV15|few|TRBD2|TRBJ2-7
TGTGCCACCAGCAGAGATTTGGGAGGGCCTTACGAGCAGTACTTC
CATSRDLGGPYEQYF
>15|TRBV9|many|NA|TRBJ1-3
TGTGCCAGCAGCGTACAGGACGGACAGCAAAACACCATATATTTT
CASSVQDGQQNTIYF
>14|TRBV19|NA|NA|TRBJ2-7
TGTGCCAGTAGCCTCGGGGTGCTTGACTACGAGCAGTACTTC
CASSLGVLDYEQYF
>15|TRBV4-3|NA|NA|TRBJ2-7
TGCGCCAGCAGCCAAGGCCAGACAGCCTCCTACGAGCAGTACTTC
CASSQGQTASYEQYF
>11|TRBV5-1|NA|NA|TRBJ2-1
TGCGCCAGCAAGGGGGAGACTGGGCAGTTCTTC
CASKGETGQFF
>15|TRBV5-1|NA|NA|TRBJ1-5
TGCGCCAGCAGCCCGTCCCCAGGAATCAATCAGCCCCAGCATTTT
CASSPSPGINQPQHF
>14|TRBV7-9|NA|NA|TRBJ2-5
TGTGCCAGCAGCCCCGGGACTCACCAAGAGACCCAGTACTTC
CASSPGTHQETQYF
>15|TRBV2|NA|NA|TRBJ2-1
TGTGCCAGCAGTGATAAAGCCTCGCGGGACAATGAGCAGTTCTTC
CASSDKASRDNEQFF
>17|TRBV6-1|once|TRBD1|TRBJ2-7
TGTGCCAGCAGTGAACAGGGTTTAGGGACAGAGTACTACGAGCAGTACTTC
CASSEQGLGTEYYEQYF
>16|TRBV15|NA|TRBD2|TRBJ2-1
TGTGCCACCAGCAGACATAGCGGGACCTCCTACAATGAGCAGTTCTTC
CATSRHSGTSYNEQFF
>14|TRBV9|NA|TRBD1|TRBJ1-2
TGTGCCAGCAGCCTCGGGACAGGGGGCTATGGCTACACCTTC
CASSLGTGGYGYTF
>14|TRBV19|once|NA|TRBJ2-5
TGTGCCAGTAGCCCAACAGGGTTAGGAGAGACCCAGTACTTC
CASSPTGLGETQYF
>15|TRBV5-1|NA|NA|TRBJ2-3
TGCGCCAGCTTGATCGGGACAAGCGCGACAGATACGCAGTATTTT
CASLIGTSATDTQYF
>14|TRBV5-6|NA|NA|TRBJ2-4
TGTGCCAGCAGCTATCAGGGGGCCAAAAACATTCAGTACTTC
CASSYQGAKNIQYF
>16|TRBV6-2/TRBV6-3|NA|TRBD2|TRBJ2-3
TGTGCCAGCAGTTACCCGACTAGCGGGAGTGCAGATACGCAGTATTTT
CASSYPTSGSADTQYF
>15|TRBV4-2|NA|NA|TRBJ1-1
TGTGCCAGCAGCCAAGATGCAGGGCTAGGGCCTGAAGCTTTCTTT
CASSQDAGLGPEAFF
>14|TRBV28|NA|TRBD1|TRBJ1-2
TGTGCCAGCAGTACTAGGACAGGCAACTATGGCTACACCTTC
CASSTRTGNYGYTF
>17|TRBV7-2|once|NA|TRBJ1-3
TGTGCCAGCAGCCTATCACTAGGGGGGGCGCAAGGAAACACCATATATTTT
CASSLSLGGAQGNTIYF